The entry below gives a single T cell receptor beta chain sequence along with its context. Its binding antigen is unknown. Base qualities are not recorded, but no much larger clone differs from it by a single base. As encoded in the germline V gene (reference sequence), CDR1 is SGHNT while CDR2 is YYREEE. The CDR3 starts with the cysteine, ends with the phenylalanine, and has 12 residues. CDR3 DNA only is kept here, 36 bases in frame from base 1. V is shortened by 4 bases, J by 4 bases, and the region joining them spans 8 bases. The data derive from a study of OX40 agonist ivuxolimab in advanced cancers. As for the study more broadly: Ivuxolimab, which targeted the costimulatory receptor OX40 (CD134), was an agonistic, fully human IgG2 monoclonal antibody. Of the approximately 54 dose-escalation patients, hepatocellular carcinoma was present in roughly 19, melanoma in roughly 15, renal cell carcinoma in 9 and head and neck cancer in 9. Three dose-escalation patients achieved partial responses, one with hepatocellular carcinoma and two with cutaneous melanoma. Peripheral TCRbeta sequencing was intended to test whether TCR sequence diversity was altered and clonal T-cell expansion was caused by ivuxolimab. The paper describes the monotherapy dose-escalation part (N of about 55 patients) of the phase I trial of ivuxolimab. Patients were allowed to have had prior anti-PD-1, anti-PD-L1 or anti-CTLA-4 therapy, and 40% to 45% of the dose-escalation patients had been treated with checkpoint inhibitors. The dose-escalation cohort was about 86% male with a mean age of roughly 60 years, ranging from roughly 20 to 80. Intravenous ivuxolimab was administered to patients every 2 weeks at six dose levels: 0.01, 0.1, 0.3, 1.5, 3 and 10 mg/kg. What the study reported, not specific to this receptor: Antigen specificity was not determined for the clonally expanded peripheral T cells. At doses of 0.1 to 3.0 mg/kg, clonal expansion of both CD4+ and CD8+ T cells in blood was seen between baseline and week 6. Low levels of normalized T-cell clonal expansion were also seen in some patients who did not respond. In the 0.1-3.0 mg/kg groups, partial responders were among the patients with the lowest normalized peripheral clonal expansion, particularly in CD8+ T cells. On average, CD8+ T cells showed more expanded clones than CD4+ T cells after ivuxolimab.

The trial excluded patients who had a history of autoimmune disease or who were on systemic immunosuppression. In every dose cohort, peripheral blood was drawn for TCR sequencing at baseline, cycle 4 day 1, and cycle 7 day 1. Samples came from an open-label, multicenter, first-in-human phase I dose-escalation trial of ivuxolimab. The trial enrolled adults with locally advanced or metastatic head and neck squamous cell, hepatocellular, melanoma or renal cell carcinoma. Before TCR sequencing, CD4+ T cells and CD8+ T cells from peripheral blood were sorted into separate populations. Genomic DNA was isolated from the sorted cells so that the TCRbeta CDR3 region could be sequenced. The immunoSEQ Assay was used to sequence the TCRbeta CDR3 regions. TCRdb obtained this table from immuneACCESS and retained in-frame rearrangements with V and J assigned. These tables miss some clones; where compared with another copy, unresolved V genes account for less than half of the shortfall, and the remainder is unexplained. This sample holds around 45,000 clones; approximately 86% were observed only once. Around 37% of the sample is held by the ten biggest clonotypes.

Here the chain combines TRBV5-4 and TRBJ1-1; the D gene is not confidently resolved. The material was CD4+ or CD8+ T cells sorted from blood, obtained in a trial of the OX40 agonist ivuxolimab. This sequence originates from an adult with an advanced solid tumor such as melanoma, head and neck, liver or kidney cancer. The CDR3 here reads CASSPGGTEAFF. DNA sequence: TGTGCCAGCAGCCCCGGTGGCACTGAAGCTTTCTTT.